This T cell receptor beta chain was sequenced during a study of blood T cell repertoires in COVID-19. Study summary: Acute-phase and convalescent COVID-19 samples originated in the United States, Italy and Spain. T cells, B-cell-depleted T cells, or PBMCs supplied cDNA or gDNA.

How the authors handled the data: Amplified reference gene primers provided the basis for estimating nucleated cell counts. The data were produced by immunoSEQ multiplex PCR, yet TCRdb's version contains in-frame clones alone and is incomplete. V and J calls and clone size come straight from that table; D and trimming were deduced from the DNA. The data contain 150,000 to 200,000 clones, 87% of them singletons. There are 15 residues in the CDR3. Germline-derived CDR1 and CDR2 are SGHRS and YFSETQ. The germline V and J ends were trimmed by 4 bases and 4 bases, with 17 bases remaining between them. The rearrangement joins TRBV5-1 to TRBJ1-2; D remains ambiguous. The sample taken for sequencing was peripheral blood. The source of this sequence is a man in his sixties with active or convalescent COVID-19. The CDR3 loop is CASSPSSAEGYGYTF. The CDR3 nucleotides read TGCGCCAGCAGCCCTTCTAGTGCGGAGGGCTATGGCTACACCTTC.